The 11 T cell receptor beta chains reported below all come from one sample, sequenced in a study of cytomegalovirus exposure and HLA in healthy donors (dated by TCRdb to the late 2010s). Preparation of the library involved the immunoSEQ multiplex PCR assay. For the multiplex PCR, a mixture combining 60 forward primers for TCR Vbeta segments and 13 reverse primers for TCR Jbeta segments was used. Held by TCRdb, this immuneACCESS table contains in-frame sequences only and omits some clones. Under half of the omission traces to an unresolved V gene where checked; the cause of the rest is unknown. Per the sample table, the count is 65,000 to 85,000 clones. The ten largest clonotypes hold under 1.5% of the sample. The sequenced sample was PBMCs. The receptor set was obtained from a woman in her sixties or seventies in good health and CMV-seronegative.

The genes are TRBV28 and TRBJ1-2; D is ambiguous. The CDR3 totals 12 residues. The V and J ends lost 4 bases and 8 bases respectively, with 11 bases between them. Germline-derived CDR1 and CDR2 are MDHEN and SYDVKM. The CDR3 loop reads CASSSPVQGYTF. The CDR3, as DNA: TGTGCCAGCAGTTCCCCCGTACAGGGCTACACCTTC.

This chain connects TRBV6-5 to TRBJ1-1; no clear D gene. Germline loops: CDR1 MNHEY, CDR2 SVGAGI. With 7 bases removed from V and 4 bases from J, the gap between germline ends came to 13 bases. This CDR3 has 13 amino acids. CDR3 nucleotide sequence: TGTGCCAGCAACGAGGAGCGAGGCACTGAAGCTTTCTTT. The encoded protein is CASNEERGTEAFF.

This chain connects TRBV7-6 to TRBJ2-5, with D possibly TRBD2 on 6 matching bases. Per the germline V gene, CDR1 is SGHVS and CDR2 is FNYEAQ. The CDR3 has 14 amino acids. V was cut by 1 base and J by 5 bases, with 11 bases left in between. The CDR3 sequence is CASSLGPGEETQYF. CDR3 in DNA: TGTGCCAGCAGCTTAGGCCCGGGAGAGGAGACCCAGTACTTC.

The chain uses TRBV9 and TRBJ2-3; the D is unclear. There are 15 residues in the CDR3. The germline V gene has CDR1 SGDLS and CDR2 YYNGEE. V was cut by 4 bases and J by 2 bases, with 14 bases left in between. The CDR3 spells CASSLQDGSTDTQYF. DNA for the CDR3: TGTGCCAGCAGCCTCCAGGATGGGTCCACAGATACGCAGTATTTT.

The chain carries TRBV5-4 and TRBJ2-1; 7 bases are a match to TRBD2. Germline CDR1 SGHNT, CDR2 YYREEE (reference sequence). This CDR3 has 13 amino acids. V shed 5 bases and J 9 bases; nucleotides not matched to a gene: 8. The CDR3 DNA follows: TGTGCCAGCAGTCCGATCGGCGGGAGTGAGCAGTTCTTC. This translates into CASSPIGGSEQFF. Variable domain in full (rest from reference TRBV5-4 and TRBJ2-1): ETGVTQSPTHLIKTRGQQVTLRCSSQSGHNTVSWYQQALGQGPQFIFQYYREEENGRGNFPPRFSGLQFPNYSSELNVNALELDDSALYLCASSPIGGSEQFFGPGTRLTVL.

The V call is TRBV5-1, the J call TRBJ1-1; no clear D. In germline, CDR1 is SGHRS, CDR2 YFSETQ. CDR3 length: 13 amino acids. V was pared by 0 bases and J by 6 bases, with 9 bases between. The CDR3 region is CASSLVGRAEAFF. CDR3 coding DNA: TGCGCCAGCAGCTTGGTGGGGAGGGCTGAAGCTTTCTTT.

The chain uses TRBV7-3 and TRBJ2-1; the match to TRBD2 covers 9 bases. The CDR3 spans 13 residues. After removal of 8 bases from V and 8 bases from J, the junction contained 7 bases not matched to a gene. Per the germline V gene, CDR1 is SGHTA and CDR2 is FQGTGA. The CDR3 nucleotides are TGTGCCAGCTCCAAAGGCGGGGGGGATGAGCAGTTCTTC. Translation: CASSKGGGDEQFF. The full variable domain, in which reference TRBV7-3 and TRBJ2-1 provide the parts outside the CDR3, is GAGVSQTPSNKVTEKGKYVELRCDPISGHTALYWYRQSLGQGPEFLIYFQGTGAADDSGLPNDRFFAVRPEGSVSTLKIQRTERGDSAVYLCASSKGGGDEQFFGPGTRLTVL.

The genes are TRBV19 and TRBJ1-5, with TRBD1 identical over 12 bases. The CDR3 runs to 16 residues. The germline V gene has CDR1 LNHDA and CDR2 SQIVND (reference sequence). With 2 bases clipped from V and 6 bases from J, the junction kept 5 bases outside the gene matches. The CDR3 spells CASSIRAGQGAQPQHF. CDR3 DNA sequence: TGTGCCAGTAGTATACGGGCGGGACAGGGGGCTCAGCCCCAGCATTTT.

The rearrangement links TRBV5-1 to TRBJ2-2, with no clear D. CDR1 and CDR2 from the germline V gene are SGHRS and YFSETQ. The ends were cut back, 0 bases at V and 3 bases at J, with 6 bases in the middle. This CDR3 has 14 residues. The CDR3 nucleotides are TGCGCCAGCAGCTTGGCCATAGACACCGGGGAGCTGTTTTTT. Translating it yields CASSLAIDTGELFF.

The chain recombines TRBV2 with TRBJ2-7; D is possibly TRBD1 (6 bases). This CDR3 spans 14 amino acids. Germline V CDR1 and CDR2: SNHLY, FYNNEI. Trimming shortened V by 8 bases and J by 8 bases, and 22 bases separated the two germline ends. CDR3 sequence (DNA): TGTGCCAGCGCCCTTGGACAGACCCTTATGAAGCAGTACTTC. Its translation: CASALGQTLMKQYF.

V gene TRBV5-1 combines with J gene TRBJ2-1; 13 bases are a match to TRBD2. Germline V lookup: CDR1 SGHRS, CDR2 YFSETQ. Unmatched junction bases numbered 8, after V lost 3 bases and J lost 8 bases. The CDR3 is made up of 16 amino acids. CDR3 region: CASSWGGTSGNHEQFF. CDR3 DNA sequence: TGCGCCAGCAGCTGGGGAGGGACTAGCGGGAACCATGAGCAGTTCTTC. Together with reference TRBV5-1 and TRBJ2-1, the CDR3 gives the full variable domain: KAGVTQTPRYLIKTRGQQVTLSCSPISGHRSVSWYQQTPGQGLQFLFEYFSETQRNKGNFPGRFSGRQFSNSRSEMNVSTLELGDSALYLCASSWGGTSGNHEQFFGPGTRLTVL.